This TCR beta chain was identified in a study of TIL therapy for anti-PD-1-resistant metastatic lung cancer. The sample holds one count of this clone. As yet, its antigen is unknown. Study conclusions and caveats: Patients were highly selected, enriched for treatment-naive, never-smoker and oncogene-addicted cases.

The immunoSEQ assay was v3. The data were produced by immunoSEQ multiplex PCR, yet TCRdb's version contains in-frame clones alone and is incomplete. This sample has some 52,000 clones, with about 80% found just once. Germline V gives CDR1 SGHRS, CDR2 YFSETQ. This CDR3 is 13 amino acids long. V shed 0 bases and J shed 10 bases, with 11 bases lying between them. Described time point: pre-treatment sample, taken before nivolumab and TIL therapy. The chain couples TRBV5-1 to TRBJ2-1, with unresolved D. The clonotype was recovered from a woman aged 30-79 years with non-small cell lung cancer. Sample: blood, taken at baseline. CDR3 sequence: CASSLVASGEQFF. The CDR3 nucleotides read TGCGCCAGCAGCTTGGTGGCATCCGGGGAGCAGTTCTTC.